The 24 T cell receptor beta chains in this list originate from one sample, sequenced in a study of regulatory T cells in long-lasting Graves disease. The time point is: newly diagnosed GD, antithyroid drugs for less than 3 months. From PBMCs, RNA was extracted and then used to make the TCR library. The TCR beta library used iRepertoire HTBI primers with Arm-PCR amplification of CDR3. MiXCR, applied by TCRdb to the multiplex PCR reads, yields one record per CDR3 protein. This repertoire shows 350,000 to 450,000 distinct CDR3 sequences, roughly 17% found once; its top ten account for 25% to 30%. This sample was also put to use in a study of T cells in Graves' hyperthyroidism and ophthalmopathy.

The sample was peripheral blood mononuclear cells (PBMCs), taken at new diagnosis, from a patient treated with antithyroid drugs. These receptors all come from a man in his forties with Graves disease.

CDR3 sequence: CASTRRKRDGENTEAFF. CDR3 DNA sequence: TGTGCCAGCACCCGGCGAAAGAGGGACGGGGAGAACACTGAAGCTTTCTTT. V gene TRBV6-1 combines with J gene TRBJ1-1; D might be TRBD1 (5 bases). The CDR3 has 17 residues. Germline assignment: CDR1 MNHNS and CDR2 SASEGT. V lost 7 bases and J lost 1, with 22 bases in between.

This clonotype showed up many times. The genes are TRBV20-1 and TRBJ2-3; D remains unclear. The CDR3 runs to 12 residues. Germline CDR1 DFQATT, CDR2 SNEGSKA (reference sequence). V was trimmed by 7 bases and J by 1 base, leaving 9 bases between them. CDR3 bases: TGCAGTGTTCTTGGGGGCACAGATACGCAGTATTTT. This sequence encodes CSVLGGTDTQYF.

This clonotype occurred many times. The chain combines TRBV18 with TRBJ1-1; tentatively, D is TRBD1 (5 bases). The CDR3 has 13 residues. In germline, CDR1 is KGHSH, CDR2 LQKENI. Deletions cut 5 bases from V and 1 base from J, with 8 bases between. For the CDR3, the DNA is TGTGCCAGCTCAGCGACAGCGAACACTGAAGCTTTCTTT. Residues: CASSATANTEAFF. The complete variable domain, with remaining parts taken from reference TRBV18 and TRBJ1-1, reads NAGVMQNPRHLVRRRGQEARLRCSPMKGHSHVYWYRQLPEEGLKFMVYLQKENIIDESGMPKERFSAEFPKEGPSILRIQQVVRGDSAAYFCASSATANTEAFFGQGTRLTVV.

This clonotype has only a few counts. The V gene is TRBV6-4, the J gene TRBJ2-3; 10 nucleotides line up with TRBD2. Germline CDR1 reads MRHNA; CDR2 reads SNTAGT. The CDR3 loop spans 19 amino acids. The ends lost 1 base at V and 2 bases at J; junction bases unmatched: 12. As DNA, the CDR3 is TGTGCCAGCAGTGACTTTCATGTAACTAGCGGGGCTGACACAGATACGCAGTATTTT. Translating it yields CASSDFHVTSGADTDTQYF.

This clonotype was observed many times. V usage is TRBV10-3 and J usage is TRBJ2-2, with D hard to call. Trimming pared 3 bases from V and 4 bases from J, leaving 0 bases between. Germline V gene sequence: CDR1 ENHRY, CDR2 SYGVKD. The length of the CDR3 is 11 residues. This CDR3 is CAISDTGELFF. CDR3 bases: TGTGCCATCAGTGACACCGGGGAGCTGTTTTTT.

V is TRBV3-1 and J is TRBJ2-3; 9 bases map to TRBD2. Germline loops: CDR1 LGHDT, CDR2 YNNKEL (reference sequence). The CDR3 has 17 residues. V trimming: 0 bases; J trimming: 6 bases; junction bases outside the gene matches: 10. The CDR3 protein is CASSQDWRLLAGDTQYF. Written as DNA, the CDR3 is TGTGCCAGCAGCCAAGATTGGAGGCTACTAGCGGGCGATACGCAGTATTTT.

This clonotype was counted at least ten times. The chain joins TRBV20-1 to TRBJ2-3; D might be TRBD1 (5 bases). Deletions cut 3 bases from V and 6 bases from J, with 22 bases between. The CDR3 length is 16 residues. The germline V gene has CDR1 DFQATT and CDR2 SNEGSKA (reference sequence). CDR3 bases: TGCAGTGCTAGCACCACGGTTCAGGGCTCGTCGGATACGCAGTATTTT. Amino acid sequence: CSASTTVQGSSDTQYF.

J is TRBJ2-7 and V is TRBV5-1, with 8 bases aligning to TRBD1. This CDR3 contains 13 residues. Germline CDR1 reads SGHRS; CDR2 reads YFSETQ. Trimming removed 4 bases from V and 5 bases from J; junction bases left unmatched: 5. CDR3 amino acids: CASSIGQGNEQYF. CDR3 DNA sequence: TGCGCCAGCAGCATTGGACAGGGCAACGAGCAGTACTTC.

This clonotype was seen only a few times. The rearrangement joins TRBV20-1 to TRBJ1-2; no firm D call. Germline V CDR1 and CDR2: DFQATT, SNEGSKA (reference sequence). Deletions cut 6 bases from V and 6 bases from J, with 17 bases between. This CDR3 has 13 amino acids. CDR3 coding DNA: TGCAGTGCGTATCTTTCCGGGTTCGATGGCTACACCTTC. It codes for CSAYLSGFDGYTF.

This rearrangement joins TRBV19 to TRBJ2-7; tentatively, D is TRBD1 or TRBD2 (5 bases each). Trimming stripped 3 bases from V and 4 bases from J, with 16 bases between. CDR1 is LNHDA and CDR2 is SQIVND in the germline V gene (reference sequence). The CDR3 runs to 15 residues. This CDR3 is CASSMEARAWYEQYF. The CDR3 coding sequence is TGTGCCAGTAGTATGGAGGCCAGGGCTTGGTACGAGCAGTACTTC.

This clonotype showed up just a few times. The CDR3 loop reads CASSLTGYGNQPQHF. CDR3 DNA: TGTGCCAGCAGTTTAACCGGGTATGGTAATCAGCCCCAGCATTTT. V and J are TRBV28 and TRBJ1-5; D is undetermined. The V end lost 2 bases, the J end lost 4 bases, and 12 bases lay between the germline ends. Germline V gives CDR1 MDHEN, CDR2 SYDVKM. CDR3 length: 15 amino acids. Combining the CDR3 with reference TRBV28 and TRBJ1-5 gives the whole variable domain DVKVTQSSRYLVKRTGEKVFLECVQDMDHENMFWYRQDPGLGLRLIYFSYDVKMKEKGDIPEGYSVSREKKERFSLILESASTNQTSMYLCASSLTGYGNQPQHFGDGTRLSIL.

Concerning this clonotype itself: This may be a read error: a much more frequent sequence differs by one nucleotide. The gene calls are TRBV7-3 and TRBJ2-3; the match to TRBD2 covers 7 bases. CDR3 length: 16 residues. V trimming: 3 bases; J trimming: 0 bases; junction bases outside the gene matches: 6. Germline-derived CDR1 and CDR2 are SGHTA and FQGTGA. The CDR3: CASSLLVGGSTDTQYF. CDR3 in DNA: TGTGCCAGCAGCTTGTTAGTGGGGGGGAGCACAGATACGCAGTATTTT.

This clonotype was observed a handful of times. The CDR3 DNA follows: TGTGCCAGCCACAAGAGGGGGCGCGGGGGAGGAACAGCTGAAGCTTTCTTT. The encoded protein is CASHKRGRGGGTAEAFF. The chain recombines TRBV12-3 or TRBV12-4 with TRBJ1-1; 7 bases fit TRBD1. V trimming: 8 bases; J trimming: 6 bases; junction bases outside the gene matches: 21. This CDR3 is built from 17 residues.

This clonotype was detected only a few times. CDR3 in DNA: TGTGCCAGCAAGGACACTTATAATTCACCCCTCCACTTT. Its protein product is CASKDTYNSPLHF. This chain connects TRBV6-1 to TRBJ1-6; tentatively, D is TRBD1 (5 bases). CDR1 is MNHNS, CDR2 SASEGT, per germline. CDR3 size: 13 residues. Trimming pared 7 bases from V and 4 bases from J, leaving 8 bases between.

This clonotype came up a few times. The V call is TRBV12-3 or TRBV12-4, the J call TRBJ2-4; D gene unclear. V was pared by 7 bases and J by 5 bases, with 12 bases between. This CDR3 has 13 residues. The CDR3 DNA follows: TGTGCCAGCAATTTTAATGGACAAAACATTCAGTACTTC. This sequence encodes CASNFNGQNIQYF.

This sequence joins TRBV12-3 or TRBV12-4 and TRBJ2-1; D is unresolved. Trimming removed 5 bases at V and 0 bases at J, with 14 bases between. The CDR3 runs 16 residues. In DNA form, the CDR3 reads TGTGCCAGCAGTGGCCGGCAGGCCAGCTCCTACAATGAGCAGTTCTTC. Protein: CASSGRQASSYNEQFF.

The chain combines TRBV7-9 with TRBJ2-5, with D uncertain. The CDR3 totals 13 residues. Trimming took off 5 bases at V and 5 bases at J, with 12 bases between the two ends. Germline V CDR1 and CDR2: SEHNR, FQNEAQ (reference sequence). This CDR3 reads CASSLESRETQYF. The CDR3 DNA follows: TGTGCCAGCAGCCTAGAAAGTCGGGAGACCCAGTACTTC.

This clonotype was counted at least ten times. The chain couples TRBV28 to TRBJ2-5; 8 bases agree with TRBD2. Trimming at V came to 5 bases and at J to 2 bases, leaving 7 bases not matched to a gene. The CDR3 spans 15 residues. Per the germline V gene, CDR1 is MDHEN and CDR2 is SYDVKM. In DNA, the CDR3 is TGTGCCAGCAGTCGCCGGGGGGGAAGGCAAGAGACCCAGTACTTC. This encodes CASSRRGGRQETQYF.

This clonotype showed up many times. The chain employs TRBV2 and TRBJ1-5, with D perhaps matching TRBD1 (5 bases). Germline V CDR1 and CDR2: SNHLY, FYNNEI. This CDR3 has 15 amino acids. Trimming took 6 bases from V and 3 from J, leaving 15 bases between them. CDR3 loop: CASRRGEVNNQPQHF. CDR3 nucleotides: TGTGCCAGCAGGCGGGGGGAGGTAAACAATCAGCCCCAGCATTTT.

This clonotype was found many times. A read error may account for a junction end that differs from germline. The chain is built from TRBV20-1 and TRBJ2-3, with D maybe TRBD1 (5 bases). Per germline, CDR1 DFQATT and CDR2 SNEGSKA (reference sequence). This CDR3 spans 14 amino acids. The CDR3 here is CSAYTTESTDMQYF. The CDR3 DNA follows: TGCAGTGCCTATACGACAGAGAGTACAGATATGCAGTATTTT.

The J gene is TRBJ2-1, the V gene TRBV7-9; D may be TRBD2 (6 bases). V was clipped by 5 bases and J by 10 bases, with 33 bases between them. Per germline, CDR1 SEHNR and CDR2 FQNEAQ (reference sequence). The CDR3 is 19 amino acids. CDR3 in amino acids: CASSLIITLQRVPGEEQFF. CDR3 coding DNA: TGTGCCAGCAGCCTTATCATTACCCTTCAGCGGGTCCCTGGGGAAGAGCAGTTCTTC.

This clonotype was seen repeatedly, ten times or more. The rearrangement joins TRBV6-1 to TRBJ2-3; the match to TRBD1 covers 8 bases. Germline trimming cut 2 bases from V and 2 bases from J; bases unmatched to any gene: 6. Germline values: CDR1 MNHNS, CDR2 SASEGT. This CDR3 contains 16 residues. The CDR3 protein is CASSERVTGDTDTQYF. In DNA, the CDR3 is TGTGCCAGCAGTGAACGTGTGACAGGGGACACAGATACGCAGTATTTT.

The chain recombines TRBV7-2 with TRBJ2-1; 7 bases line up with TRBD1. There are 15 residues in the CDR3. The V gene's germline CDR1 is SGHTA and CDR2 FQGNSA. J lost 15 bases, V lost 1 base, and 15 bases had no gene match. The CDR3 region is CASSLDSGGGPKGFF. CDR3 nucleotide sequence: TGTGCCAGCAGCTTAGATTCAGGGGGTGGGCCGAAGGGGTTCTTC.

A few counts support this clonotype. The V call is TRBV5-5, the J call TRBJ2-1; D may be TRBD1 or TRBD2 (6 bases each). The CDR3 is made up of 13 amino acids. Per the germline V gene, CDR1 is SGHKS and CDR2 is YYEKEE (reference sequence). V was trimmed by 3 bases and J by 5 bases, leaving 9 bases between them. The DNA of the CDR3 is TGTGCCAGCAGCTGGGGGGCGGACAATGAGCAGTTCTTC. It translates to CASSWGADNEQFF.